This T cell receptor (beta chain) originates from a study of CD8 T cells in ankylosing spondylitis. There are 14 residues in the CDR3. V shed 3 bases and J 5 bases; nucleotides not matched to a gene: 6. Germline values: CDR1 KGHDR, CDR2 SFDVKD. Findings and caveats of the study: With a CD8+ phenotype, disease-linked clones were relatively rare in peripheral blood. In synovial fluid and blood from reactive arthritis, some motif variants were previously reported. Within ankylosing spondylitis blood, a TCR beta motif made up of roughly eight highly homologous variants appeared to be characteristic.

This clonotype has more than one count but fewer than ten. Its target is unknown. Each TCR beta library was made by quantitative 5'-RACE that incorporated molecular barcodes. From the 5' RACE reads, TCRdb called clonotypes with MiXCR, one entry per CDR3 protein. The repertoire includes roughly 490,000 distinct CDR3 sequences, roughly 5.3% of them detected once, and around 3.5% sits in the top ten. Sequenced: blood, either unsorted or a sorted T cell fraction (not recorded which). This TCR came from a male donor with ankylosing spondylitis. The rearrangement joins TRBV24-1 to TRBJ2-7; TRBD1 agrees at 7 bases. The CDR3 sequence is CATSDKRDSDEQYF. In DNA form, the CDR3 reads TGTGCCACCAGTGATAAGAGGGACAGTGACGAGCAGTACTTC.